This TCR beta chain appears in the sequencing data of a study of T cell responses to AZD1222 COVID-19 vaccine. Comments on this clone: Its specificity is unknown.

Germline lookup yields CDR1 DFQATT and CDR2 SNEGSKA (reference sequence). The trim removed 3 bases at V and 8 bases at J, leaving 18 bases unmatched. The CDR3 covers 16 residues. Findings and limits, study-wide: With dominance at 160-218 and 743-854, vaccine-associated CD4 TCRs spanned spike.

Generated by immunoSEQ multiplex PCR, the TCRdb table keeps only in-frame clones and is missing some. The repertoire holds some 90,000 clones, with under 90% as singletons. The chain is built from TRBV20-1 and TRBJ1-2; 7 nucleotides align to TRBD1. The TCR comes from an adult in good health. The material sequenced was peripheral blood, taken on day 0 of AZD1222 vaccination. This CDR3 is CSASPGGSTPGGGYTF. In nucleotides, the CDR3 is TGCAGTGCTAGTCCTGGAGGGTCTACCCCAGGGGGGGGCTACACCTTC.